These T cell receptor beta chains were read from a single sample in a study of shared clonotypes between healthy human individuals. The method was immunoSEQ multiplex PCR; TCRdb's version includes in-frame clones alone and lacks a portion of them. In the table there are around 940,000 clones, roughly 72% of which are singletons. Sequenced: memory CD4+ T cells sorted from blood. The origin of the receptors is a man aged 18 to 35 in good health. CDR3s include the opening cysteine and the closing phenylalanine or tryptophan. Each record gives: V gene, CDR3 protein.

TRBV29-1	CSGRTENYGYTF
TRBV5-4	CASSFEGSSEKLFF
TRBV5-4	CASSVQGAGTDTQYF
TRBV2	CASSSFGTDTQYF
TRBV28	CASSGSPYYEQYF
TRBV7-2	CASSLDGLSTDTQYF
TRBV5-6	CASSWGPLADTQYF
TRBV5-1	CASSPEEGGNYGYTF
TRBV7-2	CASSLDNQPQHF
TRBV20-1	CSAWDDGYTF
TRBV30	CAWRPGFNEQFF
TRBV10-2	CASQDRDGFEQYF
TRBV18	CASSPQPMNYGYTF
TRBV6-5	CASSRGRDNSPLHF
TRBV30	CAWSVQDINEQFF
TRBV5-1	CASSPTGQGQNTGELFF
TRBV30	CAWSFTRNTEAFF
TRBV27	CASSLNGRGTGELFF
TRBV4-2	CASSRSPGLAVDNEQFF
TRBV7-2	CASSLGQGKRNTEAFF
TRBV5-4	CASSWGVKPSYEQYF
TRBV7-3	CASSLMRGEHAFF
TRBV5-1	CASSLAAGTVDNEQFF
TRBV14	CASSQSTGVGYTF
TRBV4-1	CASSQPGTTNEKLFF
TRBV28	CASSLGTSYEQYF
TRBV30	CAWTPLGNTIYF
TRBV5-6	CASSRGQNNSPLHF
TRBV5-1	CASSLRQDPTEAFF
TRBV10-2	CASSKGGVAYEQYF
TRBV10-3	CAIKSAQISYNEQFF
TRBV6-4	CAKIPWRGSGGNEQFF
TRBV4-1	CASSQRTRAENTEAFF
TRBV10-3	CAIREGTSGNEQFF
TRBV11-2	CASSLVRGAHNEQFF
TRBV5-1	CASDATGNTGELFF
TRBV6-6	CASRGEGMGEAFF
TRBV28	CASRRTGPSYEQYF
TRBV7-9	CASSPREVSYGYTF
TRBV19	CASRIIGTGELFF
TRBV2	CASAGQGGGYTF
TRBV9	CASSVGRGLSEAFF
TRBV4-1	CASSQGGGMETQYF
TRBV10-3	CASDRGGNVVNEQFF
TRBV5-6	CASSLVGGPASYEQYF
TRBV6-1	CASSEAGRAAGLF
TRBV13	CASSLIGPIYTQYF
TRBV10-1	CASSERGFYNEQFF
TRBV30	CAWSGGALGTDTQYF
TRBV5-1	CASSLEMSGSYNEQFF
TRBV7-2	CASSSRQGRNYEQYF
TRBV6-5	CASSTGSGTQYF
TRBV2	CASSATGGMNTEAFF
TRBV5-6	CASSLGVGNSPLHF
TRBV29-1	CSVEQGGREKLFF
TRBV5-6	CASSLSRSGRGYEQYF
TRBV7-2	CASSPSDGSYEQYF
TRBV5-1	CASSSQGTYNEQFF
TRBV18	CASSPTPQAWGGYTF
TRBV4-1	CASSQDPPAGQPYFEQFF